This T cell receptor (beta chain) was observed in a study of blood T cell repertoires in COVID-19. Looking at the study overall: The United States, Italy and Spain were the sources of the acute and convalescent COVID-19 samples. Sources were T cells, B-cell-depleted T cells, or PBMCs; the material itself was cDNA or gDNA.

Per the original data handling: Researchers report that nucleated cell counts were estimated from reference gene primer amplification. Generated by immunoSEQ multiplex PCR, the TCRdb table keeps only in-frame clones and is missing some. That table furnishes V, J and clone size, whereas the DNA furnished D and trimming. The table lists 25,000 to 35,000 clones, about three quarters of them singletons. J was trimmed by 7 bases and V by 1 base; bases with no gene match: 6. This CDR3 spans 16 amino acids. Germline V gives CDR1 ENHRY, CDR2 SYGVKD. This rearrangement joins TRBV10-3 to TRBJ2-1, with 11 bases identical to TRBD2. This receptor was taken from a woman in her 70s with active or convalescent COVID-19. Specimen: peripheral blood. In DNA form, the CDR3 reads TGTGCCATCAGTGAGTTCACTAGCGGGGGTAGGAATGAGCAGTTCTTC. This sequence encodes CAISEFTSGGRNEQFF.